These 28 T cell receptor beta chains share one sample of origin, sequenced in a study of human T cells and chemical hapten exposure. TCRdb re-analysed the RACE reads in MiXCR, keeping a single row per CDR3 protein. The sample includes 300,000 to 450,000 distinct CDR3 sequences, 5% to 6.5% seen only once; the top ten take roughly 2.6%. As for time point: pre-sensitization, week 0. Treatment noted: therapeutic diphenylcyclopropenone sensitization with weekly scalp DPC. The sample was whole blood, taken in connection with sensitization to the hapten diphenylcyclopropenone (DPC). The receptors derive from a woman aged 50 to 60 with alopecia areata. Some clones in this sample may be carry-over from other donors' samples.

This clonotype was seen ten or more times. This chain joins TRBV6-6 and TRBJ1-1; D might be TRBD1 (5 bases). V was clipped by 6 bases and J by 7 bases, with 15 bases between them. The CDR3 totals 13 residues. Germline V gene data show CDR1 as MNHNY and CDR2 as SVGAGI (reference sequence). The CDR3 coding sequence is TGTGCCAGCAGACAGGTGCAAGACAATGAAGCTTTCTTT. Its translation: CASRQVQDNEAFF.

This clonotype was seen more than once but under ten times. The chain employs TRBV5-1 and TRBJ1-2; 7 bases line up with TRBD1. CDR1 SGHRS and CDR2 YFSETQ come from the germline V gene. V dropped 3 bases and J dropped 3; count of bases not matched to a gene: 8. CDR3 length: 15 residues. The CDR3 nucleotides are TGCGCCAGCAGCTGGGGCGACAGGGAGTACTATGGCTACACCTTC. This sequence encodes CASSWGDREYYGYTF.

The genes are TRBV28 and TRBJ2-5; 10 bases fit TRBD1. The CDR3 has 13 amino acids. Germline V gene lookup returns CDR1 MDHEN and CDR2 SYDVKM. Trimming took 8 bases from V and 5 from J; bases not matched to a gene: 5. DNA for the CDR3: TGTGCCAGCCAGACAGGGGGCATGGAGACCCAGTACTTC. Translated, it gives CASQTGGMETQYF.

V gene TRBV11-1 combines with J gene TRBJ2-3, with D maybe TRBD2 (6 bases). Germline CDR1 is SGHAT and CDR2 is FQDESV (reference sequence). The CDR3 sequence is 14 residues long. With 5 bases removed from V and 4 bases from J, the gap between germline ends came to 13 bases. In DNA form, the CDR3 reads TGTGCCAGCAGCCCCCTCGGGGGACCAGATACGCAGTATTTT. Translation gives CASSPLGGPDTQYF. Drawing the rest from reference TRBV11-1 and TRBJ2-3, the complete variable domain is EAEVAQSPRYKITEKSQAVAFWCDPISGHATLYWYRQILGQGPELLVQFQDESVVDDSQLPKDRFSAERLKGVDSTLKIQPAELGDSAMYLCASSPLGGPDTQYFGPGTRLTVL.

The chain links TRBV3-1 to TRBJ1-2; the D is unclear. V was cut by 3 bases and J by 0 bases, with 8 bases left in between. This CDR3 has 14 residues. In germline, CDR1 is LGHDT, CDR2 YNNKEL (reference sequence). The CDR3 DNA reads TGTGCCAGCAGCCAGCCGGAAGCTAACTATGGCTACACCTTC. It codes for CASSQPEANYGYTF. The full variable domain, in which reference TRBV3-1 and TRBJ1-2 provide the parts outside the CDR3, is DTAVSQTPKYLVTQMGNDKSIKCEQNLGHDTMYWYKQDSKKFLKIMFSYNNKELIINETVPNRFSPKSPDKAHLNLHINSLELGDSAVYFCASSQPEANYGYTFGSGTRLTVV.

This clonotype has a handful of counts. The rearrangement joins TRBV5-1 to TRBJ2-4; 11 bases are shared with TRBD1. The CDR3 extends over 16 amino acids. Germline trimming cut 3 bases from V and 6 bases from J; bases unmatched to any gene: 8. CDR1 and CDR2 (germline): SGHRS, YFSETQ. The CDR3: CASSSLTGTGGNIQYF. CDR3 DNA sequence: TGCGCCAGCAGCTCGTTGACCGGGACAGGGGGAAACATTCAGTACTTC.

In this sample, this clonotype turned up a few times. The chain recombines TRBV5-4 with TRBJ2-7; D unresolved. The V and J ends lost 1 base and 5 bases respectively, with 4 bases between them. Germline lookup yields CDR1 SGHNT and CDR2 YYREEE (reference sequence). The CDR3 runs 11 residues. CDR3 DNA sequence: TGTGCCAGCAGCTTGTCTGACGAGCAGTACTTC. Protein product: CASSLSDEQYF.

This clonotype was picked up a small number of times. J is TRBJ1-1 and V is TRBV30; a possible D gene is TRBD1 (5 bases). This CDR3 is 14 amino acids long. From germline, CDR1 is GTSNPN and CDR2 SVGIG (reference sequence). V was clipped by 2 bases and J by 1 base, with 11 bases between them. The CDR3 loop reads CAWSHNDRNTEAFF. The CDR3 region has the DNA TGTGCCTGGAGTCATAACGACAGGAACACTGAAGCTTTCTTT.

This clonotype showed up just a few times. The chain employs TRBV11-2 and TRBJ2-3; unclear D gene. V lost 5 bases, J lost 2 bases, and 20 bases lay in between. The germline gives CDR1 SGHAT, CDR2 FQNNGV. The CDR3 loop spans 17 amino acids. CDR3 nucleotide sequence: TGTGCCAGCAGCCATTATGTGAGCGAGGCATACACAGATACGCAGTATTTT. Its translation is CASSHYVSEAYTDTQYF.

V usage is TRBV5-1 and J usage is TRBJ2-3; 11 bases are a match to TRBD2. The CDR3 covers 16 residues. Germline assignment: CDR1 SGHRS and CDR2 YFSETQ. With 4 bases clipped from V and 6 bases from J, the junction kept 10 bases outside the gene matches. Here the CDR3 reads CASSPTASGRHDTQYF. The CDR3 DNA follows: TGCGCCAGCAGCCCAACCGCTAGCGGGAGGCATGATACGCAGTATTTT.

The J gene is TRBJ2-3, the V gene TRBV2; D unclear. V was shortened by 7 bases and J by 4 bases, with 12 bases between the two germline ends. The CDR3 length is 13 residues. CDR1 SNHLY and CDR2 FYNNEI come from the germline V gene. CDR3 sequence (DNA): TGTGCCAGCAAGGCAGCTCACTCAGATACGCAGTATTTT. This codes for CASKAAHSDTQYF. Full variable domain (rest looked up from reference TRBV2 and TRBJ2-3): EPEVTQTPSHQVTQMGQEVILRCVPISNHLYFYWYRQILGQKVEFLVSFYNNEISEKSEIFDDQFSVERPDGSNFTLKIRSTKLEDSAMYFCASKAAHSDTQYFGPGTRLTVL.

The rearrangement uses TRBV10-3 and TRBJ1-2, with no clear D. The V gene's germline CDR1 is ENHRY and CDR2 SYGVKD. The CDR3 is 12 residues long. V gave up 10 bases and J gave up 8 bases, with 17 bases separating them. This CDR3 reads CASGLTFQGYTF. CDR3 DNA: TGTGCCAGTGGACTCACCTTCCAAGGCTACACCTTC.

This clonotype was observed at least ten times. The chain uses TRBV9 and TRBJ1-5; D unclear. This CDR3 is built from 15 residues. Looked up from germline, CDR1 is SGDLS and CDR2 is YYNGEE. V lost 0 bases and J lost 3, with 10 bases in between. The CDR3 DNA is TGTGCCAGCAGCGTAGATGACGGTTACAATCAGCCCCAGCATTTT. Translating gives CASSVDDGYNQPQHF.

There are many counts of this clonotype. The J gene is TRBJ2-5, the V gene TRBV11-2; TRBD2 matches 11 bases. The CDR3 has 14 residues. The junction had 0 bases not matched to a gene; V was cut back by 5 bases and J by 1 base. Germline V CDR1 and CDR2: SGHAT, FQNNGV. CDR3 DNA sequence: TGTGCCAGCAGCACTAGCGGGGGCCAAGAGACCCAGTACTTC. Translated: CASSTSGGQETQYF.

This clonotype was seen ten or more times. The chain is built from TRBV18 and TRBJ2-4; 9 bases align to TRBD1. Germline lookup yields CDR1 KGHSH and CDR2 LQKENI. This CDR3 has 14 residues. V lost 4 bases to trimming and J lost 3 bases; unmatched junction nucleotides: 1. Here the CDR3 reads CASSRGQGKNIQYF. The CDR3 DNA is TGTGCCAGCTCACGGGGACAGGGCAAAAACATTCAGTACTTC.

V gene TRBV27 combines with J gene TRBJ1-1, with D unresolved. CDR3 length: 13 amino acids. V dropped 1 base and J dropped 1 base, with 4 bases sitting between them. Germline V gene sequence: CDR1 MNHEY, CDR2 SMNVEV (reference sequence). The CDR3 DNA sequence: TGTGCCAGCAGTTTATACTCGAACACTGAAGCTTTCTTT. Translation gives CASSLYSNTEAFF.

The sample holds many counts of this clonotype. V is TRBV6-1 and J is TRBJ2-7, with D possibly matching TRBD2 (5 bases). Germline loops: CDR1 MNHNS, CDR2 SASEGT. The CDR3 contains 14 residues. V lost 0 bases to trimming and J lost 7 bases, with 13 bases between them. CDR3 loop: CASSEAARGTEQYF. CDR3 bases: TGTGCCAGCAGTGAAGCAGCCCGGGGTACGGAGCAGTACTTC.

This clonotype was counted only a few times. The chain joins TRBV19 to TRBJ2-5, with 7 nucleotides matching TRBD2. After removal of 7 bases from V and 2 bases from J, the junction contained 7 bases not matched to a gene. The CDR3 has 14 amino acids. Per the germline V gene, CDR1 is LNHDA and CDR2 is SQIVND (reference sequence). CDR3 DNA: TGTGCCAGTAAAGCGGGACGGCAGCAAGAGACCCAGTACTTC. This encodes CASKAGRQQETQYF.

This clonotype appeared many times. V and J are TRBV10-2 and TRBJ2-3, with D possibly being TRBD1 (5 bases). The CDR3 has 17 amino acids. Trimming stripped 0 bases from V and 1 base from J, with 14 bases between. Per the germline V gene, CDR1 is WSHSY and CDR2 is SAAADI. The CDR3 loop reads CASSESYRPYRTDTQYF. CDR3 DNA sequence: TGCGCCAGCAGTGAGTCTTACAGGCCGTACCGCACAGATACGCAGTATTTT.

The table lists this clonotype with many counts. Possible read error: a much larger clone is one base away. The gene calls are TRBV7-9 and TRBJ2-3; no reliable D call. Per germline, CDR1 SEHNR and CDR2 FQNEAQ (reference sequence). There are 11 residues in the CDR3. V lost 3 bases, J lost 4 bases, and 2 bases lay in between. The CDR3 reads CASSFPDTQYF. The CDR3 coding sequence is TGTGCCAGCAGCTTCCCAGATACGCAGTATTTT.

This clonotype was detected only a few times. The CDR3 nucleotides are TGTGCCAGCAGTAGGGACACTATGAACACTGAAGCTTTCTTT. It encodes CASSRDTMNTEAFF. J is TRBJ1-1 and V is TRBV6-4; TRBD1 is a possible D gene (6 bases). This CDR3 has 14 residues. Germline V lookup: CDR1 MRHNA, CDR2 SNTAGT. Trimming cost V 5 bases and J 0 bases, with 10 bases left between them.

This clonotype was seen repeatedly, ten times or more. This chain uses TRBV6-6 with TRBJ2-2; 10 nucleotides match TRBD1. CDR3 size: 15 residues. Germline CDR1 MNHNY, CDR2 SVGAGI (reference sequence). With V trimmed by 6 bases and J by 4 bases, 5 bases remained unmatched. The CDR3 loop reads CASRGQGPVTGELFF. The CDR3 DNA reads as TGTGCCAGCAGGGGACAGGGGCCGGTCACCGGGGAGCTGTTTTTT.

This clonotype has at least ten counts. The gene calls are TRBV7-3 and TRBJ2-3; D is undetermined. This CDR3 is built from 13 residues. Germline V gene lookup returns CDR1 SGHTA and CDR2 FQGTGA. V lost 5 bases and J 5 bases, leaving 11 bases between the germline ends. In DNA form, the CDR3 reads TGTGCCAGCAGCCGGTACAACGGAGATACGCAGTATTTT. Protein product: CASSRYNGDTQYF.

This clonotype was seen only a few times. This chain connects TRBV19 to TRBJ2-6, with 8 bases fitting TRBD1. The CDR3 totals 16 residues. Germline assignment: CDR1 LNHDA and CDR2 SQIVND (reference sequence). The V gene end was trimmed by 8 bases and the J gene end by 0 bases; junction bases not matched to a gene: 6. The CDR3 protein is CASGGQGLSGANVLTF. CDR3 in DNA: TGTGCCAGTGGTGGACAGGGCCTCTCTGGGGCCAACGTCCTGACTTTC.

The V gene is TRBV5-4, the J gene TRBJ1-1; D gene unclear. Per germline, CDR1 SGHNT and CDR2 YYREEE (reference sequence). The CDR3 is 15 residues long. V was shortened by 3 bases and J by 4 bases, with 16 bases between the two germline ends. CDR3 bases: TGTGCCAGCAGCTATCGGGCCCTATCGGGCACTGAAGCTTTCTTT. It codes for CASSYRALSGTEAFF.

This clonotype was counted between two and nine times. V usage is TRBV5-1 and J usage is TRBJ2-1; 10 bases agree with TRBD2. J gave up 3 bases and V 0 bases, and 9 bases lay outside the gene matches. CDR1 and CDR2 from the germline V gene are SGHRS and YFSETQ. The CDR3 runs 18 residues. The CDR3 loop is CASSLAYSGGSLYNEQFF. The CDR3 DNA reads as TGCGCCAGCAGCTTGGCCTATAGCGGGGGGTCCCTCTACAATGAGCAGTTCTTC. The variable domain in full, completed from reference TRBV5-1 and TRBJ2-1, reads KAGVTQTPRYLIKTRGQQVTLSCSPISGHRSVSWYQQTPGQGLQFLFEYFSETQRNKGNFPGRFSGRQFSNSRSEMNVSTLELGDSALYLCASSLAYSGGSLYNEQFFGPGTRLTVL.

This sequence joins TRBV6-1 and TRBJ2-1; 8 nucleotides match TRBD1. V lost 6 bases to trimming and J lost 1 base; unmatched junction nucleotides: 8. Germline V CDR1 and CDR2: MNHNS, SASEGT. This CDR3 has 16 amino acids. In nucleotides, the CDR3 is TGTGCCAGCAGCCTCGCAGGGGGCATATCCTACAATGAGCAGTTCTTC. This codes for CASSLAGGISYNEQFF.

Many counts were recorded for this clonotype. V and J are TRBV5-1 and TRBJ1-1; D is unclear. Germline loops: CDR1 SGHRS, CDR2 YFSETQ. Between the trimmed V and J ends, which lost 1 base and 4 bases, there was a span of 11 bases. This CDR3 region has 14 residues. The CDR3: CASSLSQSGTEAFF. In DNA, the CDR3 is TGCGCCAGCAGCTTGAGCCAGTCGGGCACTGAAGCTTTCTTT.